The 15 T cell receptor beta chains given below trace back to one sample, sequenced in a study of spatial heterogeneity in lung cancer. TCRdb passed the 5' RACE reads through MiXCR, listing each CDR3 protein once. The sample holds approximately 110,000 distinct CDR3 sequences, 11% seen once. Time point defined: blood at routine non-recurrence follow-up after resection. The specimen comprised PBMCs, sampled at follow-up. The receptors were gathered from a female donor with early-stage non-small cell lung cancer.

This clonotype turned up a few times. The V call is TRBV30, the J call TRBJ2-1; a weak D match, TRBD1 (5 bases). The CDR3 runs to 15 residues. In germline, CDR1 is GTSNPN, CDR2 SVGIG (reference sequence). Trimming cost V 0 bases and J 12 bases, with 21 bases left between them. Here the CDR3 reads CAWSVSGARSHMQFF. The CDR3 DNA reads TGTGCCTGGAGTGTCTCTGGGGCCCGGAGTCATATGCAGTTCTTC.

There are a few counts of this clonotype. The chain uses TRBV28 and TRBJ1-5; 8 positions match TRBD1. The CDR3 is 13 amino acids. Germline CDR1 and CDR2: MDHEN and SYDVKM. J lost 5 bases, V lost 8 bases, and 5 bases had no gene match. CDR3 DNA sequence: TGTGCCAGCCTAGGGGACAGGCATCAGCCCCAGCATTTT. Encoded protein: CASLGDRHQPQHF.

There are many counts of this clonotype. The chain couples TRBV7-9 to TRBJ2-1; 9 positions agree with TRBD2. The CDR3 has 14 amino acids. The germline V gene encodes CDR1 SEHNR and CDR2 FQNEAQ (reference sequence). With 5 bases clipped from V and 6 bases from J, the junction kept 5 bases outside the gene matches. The CDR3 DNA follows: TGTGCCAGCAGCCCGGGGACTAGCCTCAATGAGCAGTTCTTC. Its translation: CASSPGTSLNEQFF.

This clonotype occurred many times. This chain uses TRBV7-9 with TRBJ2-3, with D unclear. Deletions cut 7 bases from V and 1 base from J, with 9 bases between. The CDR3 is made up of 13 amino acids. The V gene's germline CDR1 is SEHNR and CDR2 FQNEAQ (reference sequence). DNA of the CDR3: TGTGCCAGCAACAGTTTTGGCACAGATACGCAGTATTTT. Its protein product is CASNSFGTDTQYF.

This clonotype appeared a few times. This chain uses TRBV4-3 with TRBJ2-3; no firm D call. CDR3 length: 14 amino acids. CDR1 is LGHNA and CDR2 is YSLEER in the germline V gene. V was shortened by 1 base and J by 6 bases, with 11 bases between the two germline ends. CDR3 nucleotides: TGCGCCAGCAGCCAAGCCGCGGCCCGGGATACGCAGTATTTT. It encodes CASSQAAARDTQYF.

The V and J genes are TRBV20-1 and TRBJ2-7; the match to TRBD2 covers 8 bases. Germline lookup yields CDR1 DFQATT and CDR2 SNEGSKA (reference sequence). The CDR3 covers 19 residues. After removal of 0 bases from V and 2 bases from J, the junction contained 18 bases not matched to a gene. Written as DNA, the CDR3 is TGCAGTGCTAGAGAAAAAAGACAGGAGAAGCGGGAGCTACCCTACGAGCAGTACGTC. Residues: CSAREKRQEKRELPYEQYV.

The CDR3 nucleotides read TGTGCCAGCAGGCCTTTAGCTGCGAGCTCCTACAATGAGCAGTTCTTC. Protein: CASRPLAASSYNEQFF. The V gene is TRBV11-2, the J gene TRBJ2-1; D gene unclear. This CDR3 has 16 amino acids. Germline V gene data show CDR1 as SGHAT and CDR2 as FQNNGV. V was pared by 6 bases and J by 0 bases, with 15 bases between.

The table lists this clonotype with many counts. The J gene is TRBJ2-3, the V gene TRBV7-2; D is perhaps TRBD2 (6 bases). V lost 5 bases and J lost 2, with 14 bases in between. The CDR3 spans 15 residues. CDR1 and CDR2 (germline): SGHTA, FQGNSA. CDR3 in amino acids: CASSERLGHTDTQYF. The CDR3 nucleotides are TGTGCCAGCAGCGAACGACTAGGCCACACAGATACGCAGTATTTT.

This clonotype came up once. The chain recombines TRBV5-6 with TRBJ2-2, with TRBD1 matching over 8 bases. The CDR3 contains 12 residues. CDR1 is SGHDT and CDR2 is YYEEEE in the germline V gene. Trimming at V came to 4 bases and at J to 9 bases, leaving 2 bases not matched to a gene. The CDR3, as DNA: TGTGCCAGCAGCGCAGGGGGCTGGGAGCTGTTTTTT. This sequence encodes CASSAGGWELFF.

This clonotype was observed a few times. J is TRBJ2-5 and V is TRBV29-1; TRBD2 matches at 8 bases. From germline, CDR1 is SQVTM and CDR2 ANQGSEA. J was trimmed by 6 bases and V by 7 bases; bases with no gene match: 7. This CDR3 comprises 12 residues. The CDR3 protein is CSAPGLAQTQYF. The DNA of the CDR3 is TGCAGCGCACCTGGACTAGCACAGACCCAGTACTTC.

The chain is built from TRBV15 and TRBJ2-5; TRBD2 agrees at 13 bases. This CDR3 is 17 amino acids long. V lost 3 bases and J lost 4; bases outside the gene matches: 8. The germline V gene has CDR1 LNHNV and CDR2 YYDKDF (reference sequence). CDR3 nucleotides: TGTGCCACCAGCAGGGACCGACTAGCGGGAGGAGGAGAGACCCAGTACTTC. The encoded protein is CATSRDRLAGGGETQYF.

This clonotype was seen a few times. The chain is built from TRBV24-1 and TRBJ2-3; 11 bases align to TRBD2. This CDR3 is built from 16 residues. Losses at the gene ends were 9 bases for V and 5 bases for J; bases not matched to a gene: 12. CDR1 KGHDR and CDR2 SFDVKD come from the germline V gene. The CDR3 DNA reads as TGTGCCACCTCAATAGCGGGAGGGCCTTTGGGAGATACGCAGTATTTT. Protein product: CATSIAGGPLGDTQYF.

The V and J genes are TRBV2 and TRBJ2-7, with D possibly being TRBD2 (6 bases). CDR3 length: 14 amino acids. Between the trimmed V and J ends, which lost 2 bases and 4 bases, there was a span of 12 bases. Germline assignment: CDR1 SNHLY and CDR2 FYNNEI. The DNA of the CDR3 is TGTGCCAGCAGTGAACAGAGGAGGGCTTACGAGCAGTACTTC. Its protein is CASSEQRRAYEQYF.

In this sample, this clonotype turned up a few times. The chain combines TRBV10-3 with TRBJ2-5; 9 positions match TRBD1. Germline V gene sequence: CDR1 ENHRY, CDR2 SYGVKD. The CDR3 contains 15 residues. The ends lost 2 bases at V and 9 bases at J; junction bases unmatched: 10. This chain's CDR3 is CAISETGQGLVPQYF. Here the CDR3 DNA reads TGTGCCATCAGTGAGACAGGACAGGGGTTAGTGCCCCAGTACTTC.

This clonotype showed up many times. The chain couples TRBV19 to TRBJ2-2; 12 bases are a match to TRBD2. J lost 5 bases, V lost 4 bases, and 2 bases had no gene match. CDR1 and CDR2 (germline): LNHDA, SQIVND (reference sequence). CDR3 length: 15 residues. The CDR3 sequence is CASSTGTSGTGELFF. The CDR3 DNA is TGTGCCAGTAGTACCGGGACTAGCGGGACCGGGGAGCTGTTTTTT.